These 3 T cell receptor beta chains were all obtained from the same sample, sequenced in a study of Tregs in tolerant kidney transplant recipients. Profiled with immunoSEQ multiplex PCR; TCRdb holds only in-frame clones, not every one. The sample has 75,000 to 100,000 clones, around 94% seen once. Sequenced: CD8+ T cells from blood. These receptor sequences come from a human donor in good health.

The V call is TRBV7-6, the J call TRBJ2-3; 8 nucleotides line up with TRBD2. The CDR3 extends over 15 amino acids. The ends lost 0 bases at V and 3 bases at J; junction bases unmatched: 2. The germline V gene has CDR1 SGHVS and CDR2 FNYEAQ. For the CDR3, the DNA is TGTGCCAGCAGCTTAGCTAGCGGGGTTACAGATACGCAGTATTTT. Protein sequence: CASSLASGVTDTQYF.

The chain combines TRBV4-1 with TRBJ1-2; D call uncertain. From germline, CDR1 is MGHRA and CDR2 YSYEKL. The germline V and J ends were trimmed by 0 bases and 8 bases, with 16 bases remaining between them. This CDR3 spans 15 amino acids. The CDR3 reads CASSQEWVTVTGYTF. DNA of the CDR3: TGCGCCAGCAGCCAAGAGTGGGTAACAGTTACAGGCTACACCTTC.

The gene calls are TRBV13 and TRBJ2-3; 11 bases are shared with TRBD2. The junction had 9 bases not matched to a gene; V was cut back by 4 bases and J by 3 bases. Germline V CDR1 and CDR2: PRHDT, FYEKMQ (reference sequence). The CDR3 is 17 residues long. Here the CDR3 reads CASSSARGLAGTDTQYF. The CDR3 nucleotides read TGTGCCAGCAGCTCGGCTCGTGGACTAGCGGGTACAGATACGCAGTATTTT.